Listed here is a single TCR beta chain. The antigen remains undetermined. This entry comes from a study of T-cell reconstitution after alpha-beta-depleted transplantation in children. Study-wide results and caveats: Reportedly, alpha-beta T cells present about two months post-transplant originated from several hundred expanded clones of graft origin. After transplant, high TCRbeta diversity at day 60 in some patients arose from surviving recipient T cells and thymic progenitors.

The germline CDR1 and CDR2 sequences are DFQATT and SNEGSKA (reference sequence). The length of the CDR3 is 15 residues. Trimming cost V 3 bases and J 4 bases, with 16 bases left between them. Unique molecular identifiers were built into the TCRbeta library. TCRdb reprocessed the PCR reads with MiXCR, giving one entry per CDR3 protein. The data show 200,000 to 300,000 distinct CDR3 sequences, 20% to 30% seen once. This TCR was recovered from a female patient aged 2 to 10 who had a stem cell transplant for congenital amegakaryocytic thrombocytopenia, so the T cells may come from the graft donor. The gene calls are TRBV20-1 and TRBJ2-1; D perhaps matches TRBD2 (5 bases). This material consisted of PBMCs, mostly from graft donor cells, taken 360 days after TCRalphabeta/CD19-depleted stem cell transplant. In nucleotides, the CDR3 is TGCAGTGCTAGGTACCGAGACTACCTATACAATGAGCAGTTCTTC. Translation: CSARYRDYLYNEQFF.